The 19 T cell receptor beta chains reported below all come from one sample, sequenced in a study of T cell changes during pregnancy in multiple sclerosis. Libraries were prepared by immunoSEQ multiplex PCR; TCRdb keeps only in-frame clonotypes and omits some of them. The table records approximately 40,000 clones, about nine tenths of them present only once. Sequencing used CD8+ T cells from peripheral blood mononuclear cells, obtained after pregnancy. The receptors stem from a female donor with multiple sclerosis, enrolled in a pregnancy study.

This sequence joins TRBV27 and TRBJ1-1; 9 bases are shared with TRBD1. The CDR3 runs to 16 residues. Germline-derived CDR1 and CDR2 are MNHEY and SMNVEV (reference sequence). V shed 5 bases, J shed 2 bases, and the junction held 9 bases outside the gene matches. In DNA, the CDR3 is TGTGCCAGCAGTCCGACAGGGGGGAAACGTAACACTGAAGCTTTCTTT. Protein product: CASSPTGGKRNTEAFF.

The genes are TRBV5-5 and TRBJ1-1; 9 bases match TRBD1. The CDR3 is 19 residues long. Germline values: CDR1 SGHKS, CDR2 YYEKEE (reference sequence). V gave up 4 bases and J gave up 4 bases; unmatched junction bases: 20. CDR3 in DNA: TGTGCCAGCAGCCCCCTCCGCCGGGGGGGACAGGGACTAGGCACTGAAGCTTTCTTT. Protein sequence: CASSPLRRGGQGLGTEAFF.

V usage is TRBV5-5 and J usage is TRBJ2-7, with D possibly matching TRBD2 (6 bases). The CDR3 is made up of 16 amino acids. The germline V gene has CDR1 SGHKS and CDR2 YYEKEE (reference sequence). V lost 4 bases and J 2 bases, leaving 19 bases between the germline ends. CDR3 bases: TGTGCCAGCAGCCCAGCAGGCGGGACGGGAGCCTACGAGCAGTACTTC. As protein: CASSPAGGTGAYEQYF. The entire variable domain, with the rest obtained from reference TRBV5-5 and TRBJ2-7, is as follows: DAGVTQSPTHLIKTRGQQVTLRCSPISGHKSVSWYQQVLGQGPQFIFQYYEKEERGRGNFPDRFSARQFPNYSSELNVNALLLGDSALYLCASSPAGGTGAYEQYFGPGTRLTVT.

This clone was observed a handful of times. The chain is built from TRBV4-2 and TRBJ1-2, with 9 positions matching TRBD1. The CDR3 is 15 residues long. J was trimmed by 4 bases and V by 4 bases; bases with no gene match: 7. Per germline, CDR1 LGHNA and CDR2 YNFKEQ. DNA for the CDR3: TGTGCCAGCAGCCTAAATCGACAGGGGGGCTATGGCTACACCTTC. Protein sequence: CASSLNRQGGYGYTF.

V usage is TRBV7-2 and J usage is TRBJ1-4; D ambiguous. V was pared by 1 base and J by 0 bases, with 6 bases between. This CDR3 spans 15 amino acids. The germline gives CDR1 SGHTA, CDR2 FQGNSA. The CDR3 protein is CASSLDPATNEKLFF. The CDR3 nucleotides read TGTGCCAGCAGCTTAGATCCGGCAACTAATGAAAAACTGTTTTTT.

CDR3 in DNA: TGTGCCACCAGCAGCGGTCTGCCAGCGGCTTACTACGAGCAGTACTTC. Residues: CATSSGLPAAYYEQYF. This sequence joins TRBV15 and TRBJ2-7, with D perhaps matching TRBD2 (5 bases). The V end was cut by 3 bases, the J end by 3 bases, with 18 bases between. The V gene's germline CDR1 is LNHNV and CDR2 YYDKDF (reference sequence). CDR3 length: 16 residues. The variable domain in full, completed from reference TRBV15 and TRBJ2-7, reads DAMVIQNPRYQVTQFGKPVTLSCSQTLNHNVMYWYQQKSSQAPKLLFHYYDKDFNNEADTPDNFQSRRPNTSFCFLDIRSPGLGDTAMYLCATSSGLPAAYYEQYFGPGTRLTVT.

The CDR3, as DNA: TGTGCCAGCAGTTCCCCTAGACTAGCGGGAGTAACAGTGTCCTACGAGCAGTACTTC. It yields the protein CASSSPRLAGVTVSYEQYF. The chain links TRBV27 to TRBJ2-7, with 12 bases lining up with TRBD2. This CDR3 contains 19 residues. V shed 4 bases, J shed 1 base, and the junction held 14 bases outside the gene matches. Germline V CDR1 and CDR2: MNHEY, SMNVEV (reference sequence).

The V call is TRBV27, the J call TRBJ1-1, with a possible D match to TRBD1 (6 bases). Germline loops: CDR1 MNHEY, CDR2 SMNVEV (reference sequence). The CDR3 consists of 14 residues. V dropped 5 bases and J dropped 5 bases, with 15 bases sitting between them. This CDR3 is CASSAKQGRTEAFF. DNA for the CDR3: TGTGCCAGCAGTGCCAAACAGGGTCGGACTGAAGCTTTCTTT.

V and J are TRBV9 and TRBJ2-1; weak D call: TRBD2 (6 bases). With 0 bases removed from V and 4 bases from J, the gap between germline ends came to 11 bases. The germline gives CDR1 SGDLS, CDR2 YYNGEE. CDR3 size: 15 residues. CDR3 loop: CASSVARGSYNEQFF. CDR3 bases: TGTGCCAGCAGCGTAGCCCGGGGGTCGTACAATGAGCAGTTCTTC.

Details on this clone: The sample holds other DNA sequences that translate to the same CDR3. The gene calls are TRBV9 and TRBJ1-5; D unclear. Between the trimmed V and J ends, which lost 0 bases and 2 bases, there was a span of 6 bases. This CDR3 comprises 14 residues. Germline V gene sequence: CDR1 SGDLS, CDR2 YYNGEE. This chain's CDR3 is CASSVAGGNQPQHF. The CDR3 nucleotides read TGTGCCAGCAGCGTAGCCGGGGGCAATCAGCCCCAGCATTTT. Complete variable domain (other parts from reference TRBV9 and TRBJ1-5): DSGVTQTPKHLITATGQRVTLRCSPRSGDLSVYWYQQSLDQGLQFLIQYYNGEERAKGNILERFSAQQFPDLHSELNLSSLELGDSALYFCASSVAGGNQPQHFGDGTRLSIL.

V gene TRBV11-2 combines with J gene TRBJ1-1; D remains unclear. Germline assignment: CDR1 SGHAT and CDR2 FQNNGV. This CDR3 comprises 14 residues. V lost 5 bases and J 8 bases, leaving 18 bases between the germline ends. The CDR3 DNA follows: TGTGCCAGCAGCCACATAGGCACGTTACTAGAAGCTTTCTTT. Residues: CASSHIGTLLEAFF.

The rearrangement uses TRBV27 and TRBJ2-7; 8 bases map to TRBD2. V shed 3 bases and J 1 base; nucleotides not matched to a gene: 5. Per germline, CDR1 MNHEY and CDR2 SMNVEV (reference sequence). This CDR3 contains 15 residues. This chain's CDR3 is CASSLAGGKSYEQYF. CDR3 in DNA: TGTGCCAGCAGTTTGGCGGGAGGTAAGTCCTACGAGCAGTACTTC.

This clone was detected a few times. The J gene is TRBJ1-1, the V gene TRBV19; D gene uncertain. The CDR3 is 12 amino acids. Germline CDR1 is LNHDA and CDR2 is SQIVND (reference sequence). V was clipped by 6 bases and J by 3 bases, with 8 bases between them. This CDR3 is CASSSVYTEAFF. In DNA form, the CDR3 reads TGTGCCAGTAGCTCCGTATACACTGAAGCTTTCTTT.

The chain recombines TRBV7-6 with TRBJ2-1, with a weak D call TRBD2 (5 bases). The CDR3 totals 14 residues. Germline CDR1 is SGHVS and CDR2 is FNYEAQ. With 4 bases removed from V and 7 bases from J, the gap between germline ends came to 14 bases. CDR3 sequence: CASSSLANLNEQFF. The DNA for the CDR3 is TGTGCCAGCAGCTCCTTAGCGAACCTTAATGAGCAGTTCTTC.

J is TRBJ2-2 and V is TRBV19; maybe TRBD1 (5 bases). CDR3 length: 15 amino acids. Trimming cost V 4 bases and J 0 bases, with 9 bases left between them. CDR1 and CDR2 from the germline V gene are LNHDA and SQIVND (reference sequence). DNA of the CDR3: TGTGCCAGTAGTAGAGACAGTACGAACACCGGGGAGCTGTTTTTT. Protein: CASSRDSTNTGELFF. The variable domain in full, with the rest retrieved from reference TRBV19 and TRBJ2-2, is DGGITQSPKYLFRKEGQNVTLSCEQNLNHDAMYWYRQDPGQGLRLIYYSQIVNDFQKGDIAEGYSVSREKKESFPLTVTSAQKNPTAFYLCASSRDSTNTGELFFGEGSRLTVL.

For the CDR3, the DNA is TGTGCCAGCAGCCCGTGGGACACAAACAATGAGCAGTTCTTC. Its protein product is CASSPWDTNNEQFF. The J gene is TRBJ2-1, the V gene TRBV7-9; tentatively, D is TRBD1 (6 bases). Trimming removed 5 bases from V and 5 bases from J, with 13 bases in between. The CDR3 totals 14 residues. Germline V gene sequence: CDR1 SEHNR, CDR2 FQNEAQ (reference sequence).

This sequence joins TRBV9 and TRBJ1-1; D is unclear. Germline CDR1 is SGDLS and CDR2 is YYNGEE. This CDR3 has 13 residues. Trimming took 0 bases from V and 4 from J, leaving 7 bases between them. CDR3 protein: CASSVAWATEAFF. The CDR3 nucleotides read TGTGCCAGCAGCGTAGCCTGGGCCACTGAAGCTTTCTTT.

This clone was seen more than once but under ten times. V usage is TRBV5-6 and J usage is TRBJ1-5; maybe TRBD1 (6 bases). The CDR3 is 14 amino acids. V lost 0 bases and J lost 4, with 8 bases in between. CDR1 is SGHDT, CDR2 YYEEEE, per germline. CDR3 bases: TGTGCCAGCAGCTTGGGGGGGCATAATCAGCCCCAGCATTTT. Its protein is CASSLGGHNQPQHF.

CDR3 sequence reads: CASSRGQGGGTDTQYF. The CDR3 DNA sequence: TGTGCCAGCAGCAGGGGACAGGGGGGAGGGACAGATACGCAGTATTTT. The genes are TRBV5-8 and TRBJ2-3, with 11 positions matching TRBD1. The CDR3 covers 16 residues. CDR1 SGHTS and CDR2 YDEGEE come from the germline V gene. With 4 bases clipped from V and 3 bases from J, the junction kept 7 bases outside the gene matches. Looking up the rest from reference TRBV5-8 and TRBJ2-3 gives the full variable domain: EAGVTQSPTHLIKTRGQQATLRCSPISGHTSVYWYQQALGLGLQFLLWYDEGEERNRGNFPPRFSGRQFPNYSSELNVNALELEDSALYLCASSRGQGGGTDTQYFGPGTRLTVL.